The T cell receptor beta chain described here comes from a study of blood T cell repertoires in COVID-19. Study-level information: The samples span acute and convalescent COVID-19 from the United States, Italy and Spain. Sources were T cells, B-cell-depleted T cells, or PBMCs; the material itself was cDNA or gDNA.

Original processing notes: Nucleated cell counts were estimated from reference gene primer amplification. Using immunoSEQ multiplex PCR, the repertoire was profiled, and TCRdb retains in-frame clones only, with some absent. The V and J calls and the clone size are those of that table, but D and trimming were determined from the DNA. The data hold about 110,000 clones, with 88% observed a single time. V lost 1 base and J lost 0; bases outside the gene matches: 3. Germline assignment: CDR1 SGHAT and CDR2 FQNNGV. This CDR3 is built from 15 residues. The source material was peripheral blood. The receptor was derived from a human donor in a cohort sampled during active COVID-19. The V and J genes are TRBV11-2 and TRBJ2-7, with 7 positions matching TRBD2. This CDR3 is CASSLAAGDSYEQYF. CDR3 bases: TGTGCCAGCAGCTTAGCGGCGGGAGACTCCTACGAGCAGTACTTC.